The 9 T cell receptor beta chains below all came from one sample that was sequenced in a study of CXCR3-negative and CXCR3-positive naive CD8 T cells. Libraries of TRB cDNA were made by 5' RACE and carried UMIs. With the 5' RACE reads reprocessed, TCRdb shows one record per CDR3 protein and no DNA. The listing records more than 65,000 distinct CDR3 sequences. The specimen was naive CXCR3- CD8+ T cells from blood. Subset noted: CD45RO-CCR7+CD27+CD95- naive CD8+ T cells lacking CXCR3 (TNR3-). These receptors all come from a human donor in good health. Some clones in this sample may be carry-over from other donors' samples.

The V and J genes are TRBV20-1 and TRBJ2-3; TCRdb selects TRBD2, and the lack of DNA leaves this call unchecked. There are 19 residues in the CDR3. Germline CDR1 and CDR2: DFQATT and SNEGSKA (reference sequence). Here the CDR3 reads CSASAYSGGDDASTDTQYF.

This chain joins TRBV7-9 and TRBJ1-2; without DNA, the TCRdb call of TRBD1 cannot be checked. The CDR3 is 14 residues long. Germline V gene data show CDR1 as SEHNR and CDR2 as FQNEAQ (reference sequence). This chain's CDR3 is CASSLGTGHHGYTF. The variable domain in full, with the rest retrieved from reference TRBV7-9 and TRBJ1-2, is DTGVSQNPRHKITKRGQNVTFRCDPISEHNRLYWYRQTLGQGPEFLTYFQNEAQLEKSRLLSDRFSAERPKGSFSTLEIQRTEQGDSAMYLCASSLGTGHHGYTFGSGTRLTVV.

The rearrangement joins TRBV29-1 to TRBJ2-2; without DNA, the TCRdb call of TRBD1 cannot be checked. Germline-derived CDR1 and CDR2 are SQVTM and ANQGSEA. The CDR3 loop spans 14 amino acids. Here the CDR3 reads CSVEKGAHTGELFF.

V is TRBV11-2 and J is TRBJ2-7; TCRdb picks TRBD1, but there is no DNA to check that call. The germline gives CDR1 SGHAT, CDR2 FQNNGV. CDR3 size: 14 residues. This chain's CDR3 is CASSLAPSSYEQYF.

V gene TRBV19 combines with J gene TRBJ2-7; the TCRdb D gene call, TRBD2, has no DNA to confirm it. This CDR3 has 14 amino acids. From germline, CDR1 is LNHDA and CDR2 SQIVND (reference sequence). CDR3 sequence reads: CASSIRPVGGEQYF.

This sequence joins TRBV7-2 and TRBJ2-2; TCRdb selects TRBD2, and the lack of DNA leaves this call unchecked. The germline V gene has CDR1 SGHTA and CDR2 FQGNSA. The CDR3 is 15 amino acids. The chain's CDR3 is CASRSNSPNTGELFF.

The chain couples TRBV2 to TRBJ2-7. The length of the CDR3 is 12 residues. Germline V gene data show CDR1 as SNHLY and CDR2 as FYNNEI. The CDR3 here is CASRRGSYEQYF.

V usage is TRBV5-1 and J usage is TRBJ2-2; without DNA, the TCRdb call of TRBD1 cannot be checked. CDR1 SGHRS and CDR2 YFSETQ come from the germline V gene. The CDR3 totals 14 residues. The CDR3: CASLPGENTGELFF.

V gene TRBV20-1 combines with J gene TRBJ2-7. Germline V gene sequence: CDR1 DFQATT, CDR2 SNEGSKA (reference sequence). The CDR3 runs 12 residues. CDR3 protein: CSASDGAYEQYF.